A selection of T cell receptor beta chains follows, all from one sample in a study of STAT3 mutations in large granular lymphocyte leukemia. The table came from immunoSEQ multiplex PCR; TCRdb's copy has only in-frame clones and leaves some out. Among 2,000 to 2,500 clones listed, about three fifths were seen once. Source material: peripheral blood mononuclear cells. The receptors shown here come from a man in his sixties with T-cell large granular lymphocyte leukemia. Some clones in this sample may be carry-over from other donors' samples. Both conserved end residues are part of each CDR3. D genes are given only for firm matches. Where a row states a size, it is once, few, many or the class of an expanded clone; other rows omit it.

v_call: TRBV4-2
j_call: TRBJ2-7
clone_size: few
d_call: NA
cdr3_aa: CASSQDWTSYEQYF
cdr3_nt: TGTGCCAGCAGCCAAGATTGGACCTCCTACGAGCAGTACTTC

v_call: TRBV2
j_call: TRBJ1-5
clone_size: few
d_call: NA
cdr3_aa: CASDEGQNNQPQHF
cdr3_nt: TGTGCCAGCGACGAGGGCCAGAACAATCAGCCCCAGCATTTT

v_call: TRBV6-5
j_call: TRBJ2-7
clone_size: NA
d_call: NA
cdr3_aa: CATRDMKGEQYF
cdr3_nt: TGTGCCACCCGGGACATGAAGGGCGAGCAGTACTTC

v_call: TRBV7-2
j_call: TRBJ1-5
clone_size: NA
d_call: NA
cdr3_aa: CASSLFWGDTQPQHF
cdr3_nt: TGTGCCAGCAGCTTATTTTGGGGGGACACCCAGCCCCAGCATTTT

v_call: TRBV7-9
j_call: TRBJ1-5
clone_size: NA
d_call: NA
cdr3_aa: CASSQSTGSGNQPQHF
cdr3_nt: TGTGCCAGCAGCCAATCGACCGGATCGGGCAATCAGCCCCAGCATTTT

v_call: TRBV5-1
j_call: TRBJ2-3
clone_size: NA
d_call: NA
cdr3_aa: CASSPRGGTDTQYF
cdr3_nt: TGCGCCAGCAGCCCCAGAGGTGGCACAGATACGCAGTATTTT

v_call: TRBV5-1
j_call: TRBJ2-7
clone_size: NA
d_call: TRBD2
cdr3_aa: CASSLASSGEPYEQYF
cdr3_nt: TGCGCCAGCAGCTTGGCCTCTAGCGGGGAGCCCTACGAGCAGTACTTC

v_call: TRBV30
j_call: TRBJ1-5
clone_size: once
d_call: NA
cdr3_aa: CAWSVEPMNQPQHF
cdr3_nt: TGTGCCTGGAGTGTGGAACCGATGAATCAGCCCCAGCATTTT

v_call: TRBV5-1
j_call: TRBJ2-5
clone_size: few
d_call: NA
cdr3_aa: CASNDGLETQYF
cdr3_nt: TGCGCCAGCAATGATGGGTTGGAGACCCAGTACTTC

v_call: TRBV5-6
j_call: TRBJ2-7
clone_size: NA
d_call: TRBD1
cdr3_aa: CASSLVPTGGEQYF
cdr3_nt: TGTGCCAGCAGCTTGGTCCCCACAGGGGGCGAGCAGTACTTC

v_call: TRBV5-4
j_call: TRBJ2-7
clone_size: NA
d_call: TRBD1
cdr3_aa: CASSLGVDRAYEQYF
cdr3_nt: TGTGCCAGCAGCTTGGGGGTTGACAGGGCCTACGAGCAGTACTTC

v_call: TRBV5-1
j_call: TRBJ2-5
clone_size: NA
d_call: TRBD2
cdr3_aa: CASSLVAGAMGTQYF
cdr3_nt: TGCGCCAGCAGCTTGGTAGCGGGGGCCATGGGGACCCAGTACTTC

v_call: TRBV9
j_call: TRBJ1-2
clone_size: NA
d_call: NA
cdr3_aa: CASSVGEGDGYTF
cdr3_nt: TGTGCCAGCAGCGTAGGAGAAGGAGATGGCTACACCTTC

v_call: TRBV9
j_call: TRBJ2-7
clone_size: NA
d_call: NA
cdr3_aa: CASSVGQAAGSEQYF
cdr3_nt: TGTGCCAGCAGCGTAGGACAGGCGGCGGGGAGCGAGCAGTACTTC

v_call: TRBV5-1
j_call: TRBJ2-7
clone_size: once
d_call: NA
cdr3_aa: CASRKGYEQYF
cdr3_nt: TGCGCCAGCAGGAAAGGTTACGAGCAGTACTTC

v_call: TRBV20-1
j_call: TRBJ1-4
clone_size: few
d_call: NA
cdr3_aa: CSAIEEKLFF
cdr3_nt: TGCAGTGCTATAGAAGAAAAACTGTTTTTT

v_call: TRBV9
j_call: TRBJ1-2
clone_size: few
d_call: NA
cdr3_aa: CASSVDYRSYYGYTF
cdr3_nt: TGTGCCAGCAGCGTAGATTACAGAAGCTACTATGGCTACACCTTC

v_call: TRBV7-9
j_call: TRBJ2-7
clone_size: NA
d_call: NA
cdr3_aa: CASSRAYEQYF
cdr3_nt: TGTGCCAGCAGCCGGGCCTACGAGCAGTACTTC

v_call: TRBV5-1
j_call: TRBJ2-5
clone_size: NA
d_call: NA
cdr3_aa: CASSLSLADQETQYF
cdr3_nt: TGCGCCAGCAGCTTGTCACTAGCCGACCAAGAGACCCAGTACTTC

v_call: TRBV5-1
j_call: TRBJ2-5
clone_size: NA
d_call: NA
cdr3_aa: CASSIGTPGETQYF
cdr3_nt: TGCGCCAGCAGCATTGGGACTCCGGGAGAGACCCAGTACTTC

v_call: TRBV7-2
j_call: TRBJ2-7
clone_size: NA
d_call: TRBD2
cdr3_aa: CASNPGDSGVYYEQYF
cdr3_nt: TGTGCCAGCAACCCAGGGGATAGCGGGGTGTACTACGAGCAGTACTTC

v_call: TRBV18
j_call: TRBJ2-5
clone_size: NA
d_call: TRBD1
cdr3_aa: CASSPPPGGRTQYF
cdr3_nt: TGTGCCAGCTCACCACCGCCAGGGGGAAGGACCCAGTACTTC